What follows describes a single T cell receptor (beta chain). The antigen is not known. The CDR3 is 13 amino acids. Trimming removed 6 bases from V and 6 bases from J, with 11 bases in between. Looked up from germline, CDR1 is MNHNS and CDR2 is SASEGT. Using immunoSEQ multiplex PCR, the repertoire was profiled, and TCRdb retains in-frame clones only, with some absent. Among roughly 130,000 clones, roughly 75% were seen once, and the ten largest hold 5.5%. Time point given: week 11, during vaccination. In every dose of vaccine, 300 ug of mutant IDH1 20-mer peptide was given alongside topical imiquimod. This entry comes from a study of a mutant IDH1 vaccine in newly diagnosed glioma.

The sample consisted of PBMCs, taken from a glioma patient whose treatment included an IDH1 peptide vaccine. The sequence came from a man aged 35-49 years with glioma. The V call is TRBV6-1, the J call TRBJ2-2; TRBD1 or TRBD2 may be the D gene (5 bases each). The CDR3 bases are TGTGCCAGCAGGGGGGAACTAGCCGGGGAGCTGTTTTTT. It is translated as CASRGELAGELFF.